This T cell receptor (beta chain) was recovered during a study of cytomegalovirus exposure and HLA in healthy donors. This CDR3 has 14 amino acids. The germline V gene encodes CDR1 MNHNS and CDR2 SASEGT. Trimming at V came to 8 bases and at J to 7 bases, leaving 6 bases not matched to a gene. Study-wide results and caveats: Information on immune exposure was restricted to one variable (CMV serostatus). Earlier analysis yielded a pattern in which most TCR beta V segments were productive about 90% or about 30% of the time. Sequencing had likely introduced a cluster of highly shared sequence variants as an artifact. High sensitivity and specificity were reportedly achieved when the classifier diagnosed cytomegalovirus status.

The PCR made use of 60 Vbeta and 13 Jbeta primers. The assay was immunoSEQ multiplex PCR, and TCRdb's table has in-frame clones only and misses some. The data hold about 170,000 clones, with roughly 78% observed a single time. As regards this clone: The antigen is unknown.

The receptor was isolated from a woman between 50 and 59 years old in good health and CMV-seropositive. Input material: PBMCs. This chain links TRBV6-1 with TRBJ2-2; 11 positions agree with TRBD1. For the CDR3, the DNA is TGTGCCAGCGGTGGACAGGGGGCCGGCGGGGAGCTGTTTTTT. Amino acid sequence: CASGGQGAGGELFF.